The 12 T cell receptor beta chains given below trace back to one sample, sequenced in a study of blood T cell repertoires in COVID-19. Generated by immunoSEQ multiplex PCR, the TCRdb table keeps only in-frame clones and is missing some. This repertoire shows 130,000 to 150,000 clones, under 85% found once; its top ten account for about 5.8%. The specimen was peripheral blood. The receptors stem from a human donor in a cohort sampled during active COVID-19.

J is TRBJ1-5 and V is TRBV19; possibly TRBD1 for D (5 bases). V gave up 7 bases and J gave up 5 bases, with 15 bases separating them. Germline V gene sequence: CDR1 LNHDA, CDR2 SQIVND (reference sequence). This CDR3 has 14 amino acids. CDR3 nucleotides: TGTGCCAGTAACCGGGGGTTCGGCCATCAGCCCCAGCATTTT. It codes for CASNRGFGHQPQHF.

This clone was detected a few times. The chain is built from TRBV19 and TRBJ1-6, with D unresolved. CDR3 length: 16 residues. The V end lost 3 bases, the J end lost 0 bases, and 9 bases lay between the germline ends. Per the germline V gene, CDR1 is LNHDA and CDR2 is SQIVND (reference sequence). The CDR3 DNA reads TGTGCCAGTAGTATCGTCGGGAGCTCCTATAATTCACCCCTCCACTTT. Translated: CASSIVGSSYNSPLHF.

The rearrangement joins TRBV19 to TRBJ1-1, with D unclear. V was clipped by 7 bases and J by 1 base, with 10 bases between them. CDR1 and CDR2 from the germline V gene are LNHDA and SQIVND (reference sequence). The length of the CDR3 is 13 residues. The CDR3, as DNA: TGTGCCAGTATATCGGTTGCGAACACTGAAGCTTTCTTT. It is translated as CASISVANTEAFF.

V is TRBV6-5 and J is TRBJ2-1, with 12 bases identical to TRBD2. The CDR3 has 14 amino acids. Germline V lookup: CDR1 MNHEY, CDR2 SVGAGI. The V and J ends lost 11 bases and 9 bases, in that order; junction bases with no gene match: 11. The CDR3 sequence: CAGKASGGEVEQFF. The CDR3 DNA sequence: TGTGCCGGCAAGGCTAGCGGGGGGGAGGTTGAGCAGTTCTTC.

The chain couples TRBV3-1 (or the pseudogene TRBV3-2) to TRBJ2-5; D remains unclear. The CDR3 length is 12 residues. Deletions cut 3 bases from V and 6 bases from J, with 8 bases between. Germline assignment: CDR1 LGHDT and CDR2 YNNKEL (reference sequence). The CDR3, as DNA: TGTGCCAGCAGCCAGTTAGAGAAGACCCAGTACTTC. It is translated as CASSQLEKTQYF.

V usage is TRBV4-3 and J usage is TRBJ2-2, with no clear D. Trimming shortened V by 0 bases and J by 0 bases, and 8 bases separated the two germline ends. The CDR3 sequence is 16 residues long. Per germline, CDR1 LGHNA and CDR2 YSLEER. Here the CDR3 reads CASSQDSRTNTGELFF. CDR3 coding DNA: TGCGCCAGCAGCCAAGATTCCAGGACGAACACCGGGGAGCTGTTTTTT.

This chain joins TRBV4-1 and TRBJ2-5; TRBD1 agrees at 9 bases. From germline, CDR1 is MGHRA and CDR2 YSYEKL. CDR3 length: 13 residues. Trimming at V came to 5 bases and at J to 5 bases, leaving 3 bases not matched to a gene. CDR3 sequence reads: CASSVQGAETQYF. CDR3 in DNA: TGCGCCAGCAGCGTACAGGGGGCGGAGACCCAGTACTTC.

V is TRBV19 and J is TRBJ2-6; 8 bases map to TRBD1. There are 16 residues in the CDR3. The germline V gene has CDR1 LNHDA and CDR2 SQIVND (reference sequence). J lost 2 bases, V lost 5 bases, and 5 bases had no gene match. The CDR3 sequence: CASSGRTGPGANVLTF. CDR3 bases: TGTGCCAGTAGTGGTAGGACAGGGCCTGGGGCCAACGTCCTGACTTTC.

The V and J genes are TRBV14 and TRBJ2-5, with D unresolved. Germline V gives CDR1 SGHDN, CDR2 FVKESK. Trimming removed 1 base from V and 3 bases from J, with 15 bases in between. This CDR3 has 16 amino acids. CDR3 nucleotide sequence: TGTGCCAGCAGCCAAGCCGGGTATAAGACCAAAGAGACCCAGTACTTC. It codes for CASSQAGYKTKETQYF.

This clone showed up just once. In DNA form, the CDR3 reads TGTGCCAGCTCAGGGGGCGGCAATCAGCCCCAGCATTTT. This encodes CASSGGGNQPQHF. The chain links TRBV18 to TRBJ1-5; a weak D match, TRBD1 (6 bases). This CDR3 has 13 residues. Germline lookup yields CDR1 KGHSH and CDR2 LQKENI. V was pared by 5 bases and J by 2 bases, with 7 bases between. The full variable domain, rest sourced from reference TRBV18 and TRBJ1-5, is NAGVMQNPRHLVRRRGQEARLRCSPMKGHSHVYWYRQLPEEGLKFMVYLQKENIIDESGMPKERFSAEFPKEGPSILRIQQVVRGDSAAYFCASSGGGNQPQHFGDGTRLSIL.

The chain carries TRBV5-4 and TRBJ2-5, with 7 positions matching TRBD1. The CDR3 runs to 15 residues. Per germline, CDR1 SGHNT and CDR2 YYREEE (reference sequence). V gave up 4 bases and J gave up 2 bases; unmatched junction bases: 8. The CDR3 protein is CASSRTGTEQETQYF. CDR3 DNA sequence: TGTGCCAGCAGCCGAACCGGGACAGAACAAGAGACCCAGTACTTC.

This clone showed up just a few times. The CDR3 loop reads CASSVDGANTEAFF. The CDR3 DNA reads as TGTGCCAGCAGCGTAGATGGGGCGAACACTGAAGCTTTCTTT. This chain links TRBV9 with TRBJ1-1, with a tentative D call TRBD1 (5 bases). Germline CDR1 SGDLS, CDR2 YYNGEE. Trimming took 0 bases from V and 1 from J, leaving 7 bases between them. The CDR3 is made up of 14 amino acids.